This TCR beta chain was observed in a study of blood T cells in healthy people across ages. It was with a sample-barcoded 5' primer and a J-beta primer mix that a second PCR of about 7 to 12 cycles was run. TCRdb independently ran MiXCR on the 5' RACE reads; one entry per CDR3 protein. The sample includes 1.5 million to 2 million distinct CDR3 sequences, about two fifths of them seen just once. Germline CDR1 is SGHTA and CDR2 is FQGNSA. The CDR3 sequence is 14 residues long. V was pared by 4 bases and J by 11 bases, with 17 bases between. This chain joins TRBV7-2 and TRBJ1-4, with D hard to call. Sequenced material: blood. The TCR originated in a human donor in good health. The CDR3 bases are TGTGCCAGCAGCTCGGTGTCCGGCGCGTGGAAACTGTTTTTT. The encoded protein is CASSSVSGAWKLFF.